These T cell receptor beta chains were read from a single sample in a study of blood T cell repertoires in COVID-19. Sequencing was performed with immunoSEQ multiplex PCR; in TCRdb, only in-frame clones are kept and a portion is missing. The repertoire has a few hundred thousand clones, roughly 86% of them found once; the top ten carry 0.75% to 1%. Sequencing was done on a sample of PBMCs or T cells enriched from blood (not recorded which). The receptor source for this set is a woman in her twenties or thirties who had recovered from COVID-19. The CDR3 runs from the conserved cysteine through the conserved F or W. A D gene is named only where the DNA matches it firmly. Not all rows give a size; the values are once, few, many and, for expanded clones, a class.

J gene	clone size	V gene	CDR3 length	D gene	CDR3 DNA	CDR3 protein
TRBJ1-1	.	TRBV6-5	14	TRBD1	TGTGCCAGCGGCGCCGGGACAGGGGGACGAGAAGCTTTCTTT	CASGAGTGGREAFF
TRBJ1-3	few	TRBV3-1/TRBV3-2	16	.	TGTGCCAGCAGCCAAGCTCTCGGGGTTGGCGGAAACACCATATATTTT	CASSQALGVGGNTIYF
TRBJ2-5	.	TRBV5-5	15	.	TGTGCCAGCAGCTCCCAAGGGGTAGCATTTGAGACCCAGTACTTC	CASSSQGVAFETQYF
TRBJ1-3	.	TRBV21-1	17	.	TGTGCCAGCAGCAAAGTAGGGGACTCAGACTCTGGAAACACCATATATTTT	CASSKVGDSDSGNTIYF
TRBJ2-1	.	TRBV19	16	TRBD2	TGTGCCAGTAGTATTCCGACTAGCGGGAGTTACAATGAGCAGTTCTTC	CASSIPTSGSYNEQFF
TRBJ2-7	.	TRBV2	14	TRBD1	TGTGCCAGCAGCGGGACAGTGGTAATCCTCGAGCAGTACTTC	CASSGTVVILEQYF
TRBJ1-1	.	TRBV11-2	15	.	TGTGCCAGCAGCAGAGGGGGGGTCATGAACACTGAAGCTTTCTTT	CASSRGGVMNTEAFF
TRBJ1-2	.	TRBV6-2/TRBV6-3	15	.	TGTGCCAGCAGTTCTCCGGGACACGGCAACTATGGCTACACCTTC	CASSSPGHGNYGYTF
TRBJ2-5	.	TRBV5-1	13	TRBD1	TGCGCCAGCAGCATCGGACAGGGGGAGACCCAGTACTTC	CASSIGQGETQYF
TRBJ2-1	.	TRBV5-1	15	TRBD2	TGCGCCAGCCGACCGACGGGACTAGTCTACAATGAGCAGTTCTTC	CASRPTGLVYNEQFF
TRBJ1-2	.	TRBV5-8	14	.	TGTGCCAGCAGCCCTGGACAGTATTTCTATGGCTACACCTTC	CASSPGQYFYGYTF
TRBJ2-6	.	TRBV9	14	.	TGTGCCAGCAGCGAAACGGGCAGGGGCTCACCCGGGGCTTTC	CASSETGRGSPGAF
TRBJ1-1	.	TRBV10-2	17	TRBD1	TGCGCCAGCAATGAGGGGGCGCGTGGCTTTATGAACACTGAAGCTTTCTTT	CASNEGARGFMNTEAFF
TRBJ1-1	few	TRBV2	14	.	TGTGCCAGCAGAGGGACCCTGGGGGGTACTGAAGCTTTCTTT	CASRGTLGGTEAFF
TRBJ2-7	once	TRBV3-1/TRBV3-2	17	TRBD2	TGTGCCAGCAGCCGCCGACTAGCGGGGGGACGACAAGCGGAGCAGTACTTC	CASSRRLAGGRQAEQYF
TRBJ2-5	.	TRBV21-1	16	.	TGTGCCAGCAGCAAAATAGGTCCTAGCCTCAGAGAGACCCAGTACTTC	CASSKIGPSLRETQYF
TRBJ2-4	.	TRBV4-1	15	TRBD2	TGCGCCAGCAGCCAAGGGAGAGCGGGAGGGGACATTCAGTACTTC	CASSQGRAGGDIQYF
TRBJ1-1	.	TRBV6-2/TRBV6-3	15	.	TGTGCCAGCAGCCCCGGACGGACATTGAACACTGAAGCTTTCTTT	CASSPGRTLNTEAFF
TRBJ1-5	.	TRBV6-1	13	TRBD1	TGTGCCAGCAGTGATACATGGGACAGCACGGAGCATTTT	CASSDTWDSTEHF
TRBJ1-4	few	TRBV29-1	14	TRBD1	TGCAGCGTGGGAAACCGGGACAGGGGTGAAAAACTGTTTTTT	CSVGNRDRGEKLFF
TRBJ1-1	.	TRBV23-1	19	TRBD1	TGCGCCAGCAGTCAATCAACCCCTCGGGACAGCTTTTTTAACACTGAAGCTTTCTTT	CASSQSTPRDSFFNTEAFF
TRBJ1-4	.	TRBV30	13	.	TGTGCCTGGAGTGTACGAGGGCGGGAAAAACTGTTTTTT	CAWSVRGREKLFF
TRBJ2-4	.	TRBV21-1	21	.	TGTGCCAGCAGCAACAGAAGTAGCGGGGGGCCCCGAGGCAAAGCCAAAAACATTCAGTACTTC	CASSNRSSGGPRGKAKNIQYF
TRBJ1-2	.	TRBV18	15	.	TGTGCCAGCTCACCAAGAACGACAGCTAACTATGGCTACACCTTC	CASSPRTTANYGYTF
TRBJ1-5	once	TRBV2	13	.	TGTGCCAGCAGGTACGTTAGAGATCAGCCCCAGCATTTT	CASRYVRDQPQHF
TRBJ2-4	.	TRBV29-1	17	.	TGCAGCGTTGAAGGGATCGAGGAGGGTCCAGCCAAAAACATTCAGTACTTC	CSVEGIEEGPAKNIQYF
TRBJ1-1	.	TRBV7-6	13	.	TGTGCCAGCAGCTCCTCGGAGGGGACTGAAGCTTTCTTT	CASSSSEGTEAFF
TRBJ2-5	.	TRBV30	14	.	TGTGCCTGGAATCCCGGGATGCCGAAAGAGACCCAGTACTTC	CAWNPGMPKETQYF
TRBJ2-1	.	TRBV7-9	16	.	TGTGCCAGCACGTCGTACCGGGATCGCTTAAACAATGAGCAGTTCTTC	CASTSYRDRLNNEQFF
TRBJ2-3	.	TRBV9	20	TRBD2	TGTGCCAGCAGCACCCAGGGTGGGACTAGCGGGAGGAAGGGCACAGATACGCAGTATTTT	CASSTQGGTSGRKGTDTQYF
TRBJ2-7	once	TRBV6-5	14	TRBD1	TGTGCCAGCAGGCTCCGGGACAGGAACTACGAGCAGTACTTC	CASRLRDRNYEQYF
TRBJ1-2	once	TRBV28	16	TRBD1	TGTGCCAGCAGTCTACTTGGGACAGGGAGAGGCTATGGCTACACCTTC	CASSLLGTGRGYGYTF
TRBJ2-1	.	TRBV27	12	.	TGTGCCAGCAGTCGGAGCAACAATGAGCAGTTCTTC	CASSRSNNEQFF
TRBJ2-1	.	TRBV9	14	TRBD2	TGTGCCAGCAGTTTAACTAGCGGATACAATGAGCAGTTCTTC	CASSLTSGYNEQFF
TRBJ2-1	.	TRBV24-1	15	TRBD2	TGTGCCACCAGTGAGGGGACTAGCGGGGGAAATGAGCAGTTCTTC	CATSEGTSGGNEQFF
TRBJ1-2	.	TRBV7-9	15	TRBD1	TGTGCCAGCAGCTTAGCGACCGGGACAGGCTATGGCTACACCTTC	CASSLATGTGYGYTF
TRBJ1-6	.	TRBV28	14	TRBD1	TGTGCCAGTAGGCGGGACAGCTATAATTCACCCCTCCACTTT	CASRRDSYNSPLHF
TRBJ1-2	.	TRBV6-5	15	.	TGTGCCAGCAGCTTGACCCAGGGGAATACGTATGGCTACACCTTC	CASSLTQGNTYGYTF
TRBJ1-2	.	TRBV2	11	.	TGTGCCAGATCAGAAGTGGGGGGGTTCACCTTC	CARSEVGGFTF
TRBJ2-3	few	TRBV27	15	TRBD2	TGTGCCAGCAGTTTAGGGACTAAGGGTAAAGATACGCAGTATTTT	CASSLGTKGKDTQYF
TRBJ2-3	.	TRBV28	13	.	TGTGCCAGCAAACGCGGGGTCACAGATACGCAGTATTTT	CASKRGVTDTQYF